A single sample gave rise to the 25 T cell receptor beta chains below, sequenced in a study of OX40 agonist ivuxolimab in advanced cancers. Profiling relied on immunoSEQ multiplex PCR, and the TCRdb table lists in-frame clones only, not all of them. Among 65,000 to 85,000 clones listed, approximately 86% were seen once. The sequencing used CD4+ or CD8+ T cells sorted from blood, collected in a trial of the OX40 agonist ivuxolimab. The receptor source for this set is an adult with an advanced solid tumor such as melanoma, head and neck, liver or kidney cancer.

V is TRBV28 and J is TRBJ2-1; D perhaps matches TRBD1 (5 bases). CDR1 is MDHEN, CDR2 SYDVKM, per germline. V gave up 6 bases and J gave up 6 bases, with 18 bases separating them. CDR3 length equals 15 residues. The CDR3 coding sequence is TGTGCCAGCAGGCCGCGAGGACAAGGGGCCAATGAGCAGTTCTTC. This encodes CASRPRGQGANEQFF. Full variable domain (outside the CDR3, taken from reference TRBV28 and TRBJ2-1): DVKVTQSSRYLVKRTGEKVFLECVQDMDHENMFWYRQDPGLGLRLIYFSYDVKMKEKGDIPEGYSVSREKKERFSLILESASTNQTSMYLCASRPRGQGANEQFFGPGTRLTVL.

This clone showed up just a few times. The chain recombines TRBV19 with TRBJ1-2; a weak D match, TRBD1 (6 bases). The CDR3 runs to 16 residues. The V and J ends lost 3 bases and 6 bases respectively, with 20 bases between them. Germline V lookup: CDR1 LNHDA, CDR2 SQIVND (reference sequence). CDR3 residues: CASSMLRDTHPNGYTF. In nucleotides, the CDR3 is TGTGCCAGTAGTATGCTCCGGGACACACACCCCAATGGCTACACCTTC. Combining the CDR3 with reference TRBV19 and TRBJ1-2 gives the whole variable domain DGGITQSPKYLFRKEGQNVTLSCEQNLNHDAMYWYRQDPGQGLRLIYYSQIVNDFQKGDIAEGYSVSREKKESFPLTVTSAQKNPTAFYLCASSMLRDTHPNGYTFGSGTRLTVV.

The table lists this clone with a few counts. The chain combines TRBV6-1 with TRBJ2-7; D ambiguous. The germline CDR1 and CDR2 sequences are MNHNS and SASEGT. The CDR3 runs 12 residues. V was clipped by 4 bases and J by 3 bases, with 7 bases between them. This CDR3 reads CASSAVHYEQYF. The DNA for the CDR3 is TGTGCCAGCAGTGCCGTTCACTACGAGCAGTACTTC.

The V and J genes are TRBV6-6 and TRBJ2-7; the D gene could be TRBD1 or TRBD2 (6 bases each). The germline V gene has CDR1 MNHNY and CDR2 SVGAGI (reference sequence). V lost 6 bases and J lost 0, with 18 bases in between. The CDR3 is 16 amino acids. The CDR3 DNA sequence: TGTGCCAGCAGCTCGGGCGGAGGGGGATTCTCCTACGAGCAGTACTTC. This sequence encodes CASSSGGGGFSYEQYF.

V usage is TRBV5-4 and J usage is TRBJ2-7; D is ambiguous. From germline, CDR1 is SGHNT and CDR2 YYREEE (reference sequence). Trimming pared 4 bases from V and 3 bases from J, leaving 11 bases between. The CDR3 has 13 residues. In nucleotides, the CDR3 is TGTGCCAGCAGCATCGACCGACACTACGAGCAGTACTTC. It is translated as CASSIDRHYEQYF.

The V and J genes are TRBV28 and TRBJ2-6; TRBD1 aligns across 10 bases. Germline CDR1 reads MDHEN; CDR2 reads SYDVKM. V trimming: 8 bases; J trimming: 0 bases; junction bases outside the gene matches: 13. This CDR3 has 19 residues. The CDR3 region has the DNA TGTGCCAGCCATTCGACAGGGGGCTTCGTACTCTCTGGGGCCAACGTCCTGACTTTC. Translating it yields CASHSTGGFVLSGANVLTF.

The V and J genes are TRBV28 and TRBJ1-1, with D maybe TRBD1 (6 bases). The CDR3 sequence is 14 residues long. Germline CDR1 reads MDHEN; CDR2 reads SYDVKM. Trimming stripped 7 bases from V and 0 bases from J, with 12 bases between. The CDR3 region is CASKKWTVNTEAFF. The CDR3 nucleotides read TGTGCCAGCAAAAAATGGACAGTGAACACTGAAGCTTTCTTT.

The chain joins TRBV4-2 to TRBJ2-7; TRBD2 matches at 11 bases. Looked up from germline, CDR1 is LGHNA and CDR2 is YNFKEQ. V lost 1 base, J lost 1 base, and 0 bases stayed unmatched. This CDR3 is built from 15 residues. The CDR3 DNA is TGTGCCAGCAGCCAAGGACTAGCGGGGTCCTACGAGCAGTACTTC. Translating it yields CASSQGLAGSYEQYF.

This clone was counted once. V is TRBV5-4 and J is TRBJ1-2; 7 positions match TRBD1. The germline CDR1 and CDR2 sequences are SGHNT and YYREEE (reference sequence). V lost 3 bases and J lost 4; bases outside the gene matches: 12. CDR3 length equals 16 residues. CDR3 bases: TGTGCCAGCAGCTCCGGGACAGACCAACTGGGCTATGGCTACACCTTC. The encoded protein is CASSSGTDQLGYGYTF.

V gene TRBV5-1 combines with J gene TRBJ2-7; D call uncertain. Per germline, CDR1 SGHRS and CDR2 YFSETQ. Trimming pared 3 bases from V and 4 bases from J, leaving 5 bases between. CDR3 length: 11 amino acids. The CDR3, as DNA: TGCGCCAGCAGCTACCGATACGAGCAGTACTTC. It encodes CASSYRYEQYF.

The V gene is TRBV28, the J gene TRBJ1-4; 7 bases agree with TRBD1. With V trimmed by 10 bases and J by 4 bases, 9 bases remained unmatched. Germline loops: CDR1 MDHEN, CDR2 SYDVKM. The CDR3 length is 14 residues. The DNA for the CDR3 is TGTGCCACCATGCAGGGGGGCCTTAATGAAAAACTGTTTTTT. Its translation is CATMQGGLNEKLFF.

The CDR3 loop is CASSQSGRDRGSGYTF. CDR3 nucleotides: TGTGCCAGCAGCCAGTCAGGGAGGGACAGGGGATCTGGCTACACCTTC. The genes are TRBV16 and TRBJ1-2; TRBD1 aligns across 10 bases. CDR1 is KGHSY and CDR2 is FQNENV in the germline V gene. The CDR3 loop spans 16 amino acids. V lost 3 bases to trimming and J lost 7 bases; unmatched junction nucleotides: 11.

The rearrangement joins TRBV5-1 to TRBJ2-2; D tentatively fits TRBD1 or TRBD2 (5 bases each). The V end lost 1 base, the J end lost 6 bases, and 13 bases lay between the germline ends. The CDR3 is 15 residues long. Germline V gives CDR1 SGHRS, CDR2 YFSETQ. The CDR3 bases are TGCGCCAGCAGCTTGTATTCGGGACCCCCCGGGGAGCTGTTTTTT. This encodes CASSLYSGPPGELFF.

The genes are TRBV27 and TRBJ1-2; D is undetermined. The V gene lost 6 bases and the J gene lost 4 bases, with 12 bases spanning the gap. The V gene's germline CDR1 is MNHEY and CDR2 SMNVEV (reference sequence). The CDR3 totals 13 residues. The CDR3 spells CASSPRALYGYTF. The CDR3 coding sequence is TGTGCCAGCAGCCCGCGGGCCCTCTATGGCTACACCTTC.

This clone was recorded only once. CDR3 DNA sequence: TGTGCCAGCAGCTTGGGGACCGCGCTCATCCTCTCCTACGAGCAGTACTTC. It translates to CASSLGTALILSYEQYF. The chain joins TRBV5-6 to TRBJ2-7; D gene unclear. The ends were cut back, 0 bases at V and 0 bases at J, with 16 bases in the middle. CDR3 length: 17 residues. Per germline, CDR1 SGHDT and CDR2 YYEEEE.

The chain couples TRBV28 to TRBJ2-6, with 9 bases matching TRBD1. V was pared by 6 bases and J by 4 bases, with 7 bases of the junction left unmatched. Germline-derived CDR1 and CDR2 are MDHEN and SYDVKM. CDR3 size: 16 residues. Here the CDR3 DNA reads TGTGCCAGCAGACCCGGGACAGGGACCGGGGCCAACGTCCTGACTTTC. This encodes CASRPGTGTGANVLTF.

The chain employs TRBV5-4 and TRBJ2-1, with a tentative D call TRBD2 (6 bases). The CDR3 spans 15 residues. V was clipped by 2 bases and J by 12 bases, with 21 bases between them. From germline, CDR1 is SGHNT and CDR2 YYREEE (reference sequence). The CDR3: CASSFRDLELGGQFF. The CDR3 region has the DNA TGTGCCAGCAGCTTCAGGGACCTTGAACTCGGGGGGCAGTTCTTC. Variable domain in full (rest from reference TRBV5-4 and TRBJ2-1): ETGVTQSPTHLIKTRGQQVTLRCSSQSGHNTVSWYQQALGQGPQFIFQYYREEENGRGNFPPRFSGLQFPNYSSELNVNALELDDSALYLCASSFRDLELGGQFFGPGTRLTVL.

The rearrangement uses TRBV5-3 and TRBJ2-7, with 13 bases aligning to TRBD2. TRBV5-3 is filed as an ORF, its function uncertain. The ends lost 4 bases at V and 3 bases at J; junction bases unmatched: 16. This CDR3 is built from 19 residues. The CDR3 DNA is TGTGCCAGAAGCCAAGCTTTAGGACTAGCGGGGGTGCCAAACTACGAGCAGTACTTC. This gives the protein CARSQALGLAGVPNYEQYF.

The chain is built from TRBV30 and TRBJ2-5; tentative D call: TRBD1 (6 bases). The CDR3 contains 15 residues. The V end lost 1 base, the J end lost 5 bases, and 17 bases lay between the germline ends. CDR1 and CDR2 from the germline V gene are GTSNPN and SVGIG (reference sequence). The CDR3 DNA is TGTGCCTGGAGTGGTAGTTGGGGGCAGCGGGAGACCCAGTACTTC. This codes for CAWSGSWGQRETQYF.

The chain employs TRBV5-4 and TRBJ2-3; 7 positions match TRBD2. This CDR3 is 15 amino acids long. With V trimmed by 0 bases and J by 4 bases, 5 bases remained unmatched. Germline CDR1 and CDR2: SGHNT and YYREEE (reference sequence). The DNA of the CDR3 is TGTGCCAGCAGCTTGGTGACTAGCAGCCCAGATACGCAGTATTTT. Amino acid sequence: CASSLVTSSPDTQYF.

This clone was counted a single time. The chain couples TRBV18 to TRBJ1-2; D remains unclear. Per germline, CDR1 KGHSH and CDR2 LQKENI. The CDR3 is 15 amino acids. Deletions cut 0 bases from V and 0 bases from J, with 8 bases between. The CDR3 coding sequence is TGTGCCAGCTCACCACCGTCATCTGCTAACTATGGCTACACCTTC. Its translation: CASSPPSSANYGYTF.

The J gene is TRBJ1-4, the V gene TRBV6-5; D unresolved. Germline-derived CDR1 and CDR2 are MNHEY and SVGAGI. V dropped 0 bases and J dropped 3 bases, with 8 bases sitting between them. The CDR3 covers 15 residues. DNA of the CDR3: TGTGCCAGCAGTTACTCGAAAGGGTCTAATGAAAAACTGTTTTTT. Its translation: CASSYSKGSNEKLFF.

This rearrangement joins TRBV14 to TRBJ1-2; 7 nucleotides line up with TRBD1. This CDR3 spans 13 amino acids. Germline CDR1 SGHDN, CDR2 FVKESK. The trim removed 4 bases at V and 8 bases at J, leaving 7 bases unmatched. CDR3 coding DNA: TGTGCCAGCAGCCGAACCACAGGGGTAGGCTACACCTTC. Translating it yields CASSRTTGVGYTF. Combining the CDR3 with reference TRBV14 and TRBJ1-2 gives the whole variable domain EAGVTQFPSHSVIEKGQTVTLRCDPISGHDNLYWYRRVMGKEIKFLLHFVKESKQDESGMPNNRFLAERTGGTYSTLKVQPAELEDSGVYFCASSRTTGVGYTFGSGTRLTVV.

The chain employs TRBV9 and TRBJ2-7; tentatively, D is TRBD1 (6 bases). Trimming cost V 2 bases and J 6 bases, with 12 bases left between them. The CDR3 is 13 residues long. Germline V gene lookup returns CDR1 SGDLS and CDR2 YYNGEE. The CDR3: CASSVQQGREQYF. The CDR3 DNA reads TGTGCCAGCAGCGTTCAGCAGGGGCGCGAGCAGTACTTC.

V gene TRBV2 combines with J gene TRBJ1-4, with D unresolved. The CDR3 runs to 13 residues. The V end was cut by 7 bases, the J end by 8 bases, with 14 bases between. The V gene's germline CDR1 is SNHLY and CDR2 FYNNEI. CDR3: CASTQSRGEKLFF. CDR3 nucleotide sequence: TGTGCCAGCACGCAGTCCCGTGGGGAAAAACTGTTTTTT. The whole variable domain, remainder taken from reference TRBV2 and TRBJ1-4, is EPEVTQTPSHQVTQMGQEVILRCVPISNHLYFYWYRQILGQKVEFLVSFYNNEISEKSEIFDDQFSVERPDGSNFTLKIRSTKLEDSAMYFCASTQSRGEKLFFGSGTQLSVL.